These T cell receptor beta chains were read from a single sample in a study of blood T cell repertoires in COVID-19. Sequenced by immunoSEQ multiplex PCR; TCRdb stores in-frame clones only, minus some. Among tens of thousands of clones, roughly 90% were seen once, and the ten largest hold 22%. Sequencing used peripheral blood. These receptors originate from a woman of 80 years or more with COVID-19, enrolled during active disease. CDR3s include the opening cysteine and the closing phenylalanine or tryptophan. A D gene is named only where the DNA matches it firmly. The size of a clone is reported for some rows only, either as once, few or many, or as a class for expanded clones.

DNA: TGTGCCAGCAGCTTAGAGACAAACTATGGCTACACCTTC; CDR3: CASSLETNYGYTF; V: TRBV11-1; size: NA; J: TRBJ1-2; D: NA
DNA: TGCGCCAGCAGCTTTATCCAGGGGGCCACTGGGGGCTACACCTTC; CDR3: CASSFIQGATGGYTF; V: TRBV5-1; size: NA; J: TRBJ1-2; D: TRBD1
DNA: TGTGCCAGCAGCTTACGACTAGCGGGGGGTTCAGATACGCAGTATTTT; CDR3: CASSLRLAGGSDTQYF; V: TRBV11-2; size: NA; J: TRBJ2-3; D: TRBD2
DNA: TGTGCCAGCAGCGTAGTTGGGACAGGGAATTCACCCCTCCACTTT; CDR3: CASSVVGTGNSPLHF; V: TRBV9; size: NA; J: TRBJ1-6; D: TRBD1
DNA: TGTGCCAGCGGTGGAGTGGGGTCAGGGATAAACACCGGGGAGCTGTTTTTT; CDR3: CASGGVGSGINTGELFF; V: TRBV11-2; size: NA; J: TRBJ2-2; D: NA
DNA: TGTGCCAGCAGTTCTTTGGACAGGGGGCATCAGCCCCAGCATTTT; CDR3: CASSSLDRGHQPQHF; V: TRBV6-6; size: NA; J: TRBJ1-5; D: TRBD1
DNA: TGTGCCAGCAGCCCCCGAGGTGGGTCCTCTGGAAACACCATATATTTT; CDR3: CASSPRGGSSGNTIYF; V: TRBV7-8; size: few; J: TRBJ1-3; D: NA
DNA: TGTGCCAGCAGTTACTCTGCGGCGGGCCGAAGGGCTGAAGCTTTCTTT; CDR3: CASSYSAAGRRAEAFF; V: TRBV6-5; size: NA; J: TRBJ1-1; D: NA
DNA: TGCGCCAGCAGCCAAGAGCGCTACAATGAGCAGTTCTTC; CDR3: CASSQERYNEQFF; V: TRBV4-1; size: many; J: TRBJ2-1; D: NA
DNA: TGCGCCAGCAGCAAAGACAGGTTTGACGGCTACACCTTC; CDR3: CASSKDRFDGYTF; V: TRBV5-1; size: NA; J: TRBJ1-2; D: NA
DNA: TGTGCCAGCTCGGGGACTAGTAAAGAGACCCAGTACTTC; CDR3: CASSGTSKETQYF; V: TRBV18; size: NA; J: TRBJ2-5; D: TRBD2
DNA: TGTGCCAGCAGCTTCGGGGGTGGGGAGCTGTTTTTT; CDR3: CASSFGGGELFF; V: TRBV11-1; size: NA; J: TRBJ2-2; D: NA
DNA: TGTGCCAGCAGCTTGCCTGTAGGGACTAGGGAGCAGTACTTC; CDR3: CASSLPVGTREQYF; V: TRBV28; size: NA; J: TRBJ2-7; D: TRBD2
DNA: TGTGCCAGCAGTTTTCCCCTAACAGGGGGCGTCGAGCAGTACTTC; CDR3: CASSFPLTGGVEQYF; V: TRBV28; size: NA; J: TRBJ2-7; D: TRBD1
DNA: TGTGCCAGCAGCTTGAGGGGAACTAATGAAAAACTGTTTTTT; CDR3: CASSLRGTNEKLFF; V: TRBV5-8; size: few; J: TRBJ1-4; D: NA
DNA: TGTGCCAGCAGCTTGGCGGGACAGTTAAGGGTCGTCGACTATGGCTACACCTTC; CDR3: CASSLAGQLRVVDYGYTF; V: TRBV5-4; size: NA; J: TRBJ1-2; D: TRBD1
DNA: TGCGCCAGCAGTGAGATTGCGGGGAACACTGAAGCTTTCTTT; CDR3: CASSEIAGNTEAFF; V: TRBV10-2; size: NA; J: TRBJ1-1; D: NA
DNA: TGTGCCAGCAGTCTAAAATCCGGGACTTCCAGCTCTGGGGCCAACGTCCTGACTTTC; CDR3: CASSLKSGTSSSGANVLTF; V: TRBV6-6; size: NA; J: TRBJ2-6; D: NA
DNA: TGCAGTGCTAGTAGGTTATCGCTAGCGGGGGCCCGCTCCTACGAGCAGTACTTC; CDR3: CSASRLSLAGARSYEQYF; V: TRBV20-1; size: NA; J: TRBJ2-7; D: TRBD2
DNA: TGTGCCAGCCAGGGACAGTGGGAGCCCCAGCATTTT; CDR3: CASQGQWEPQHF; V: TRBV19; size: NA; J: TRBJ1-5; D: TRBD1
DNA: TGTGCCAGCAGGAGGGAAGTTGGTGAAGCTTTCTTT; CDR3: CASRREVGEAFF; V: TRBV11-2; size: NA; J: TRBJ1-1; D: NA
DNA: TGTGCCAGCGGAGAGTTGAACACTGAAGCTTTCTTT; CDR3: CASGELNTEAFF; V: TRBV27; size: NA; J: TRBJ1-1; D: NA
DNA: TGTGCCAGCTCACCCCGGACAGGGTGGGGCACAGATACGCAGTATTTT; CDR3: CASSPRTGWGTDTQYF; V: TRBV18; size: NA; J: TRBJ2-3; D: TRBD1
DNA: TGTGCCAGCAGCCCGACGACAGGGGGCTATGGCTACACCTTC; CDR3: CASSPTTGGYGYTF; V: TRBV3-1/TRBV3-2; size: NA; J: TRBJ1-2; D: TRBD1
DNA: TGTGCCAGCAGGGGGCGAGGCGCCGGGGAGCTGTTTTTT; CDR3: CASRGRGAGELFF; V: TRBV7-8; size: NA; J: TRBJ2-2; D: NA
DNA: TGTGCCAGCACCGACGCCGCTAGCGGGTCCGCGAACACCGGGGAGCTGTTTTTT; CDR3: CASTDAASGSANTGELFF; V: TRBV2; size: NA; J: TRBJ2-2; D: TRBD2
DNA: TGTGCCAGCTCACCAACGTCAGGGGAGAGGACGCAGTATTTT; CDR3: CASSPTSGERTQYF; V: TRBV18; size: NA; J: TRBJ2-3; D: NA
DNA: TGCGCCAGCAGCTTTACAGGGCTTTCCTACGAGCAGTACTTC; CDR3: CASSFTGLSYEQYF; V: TRBV5-1; size: NA; J: TRBJ2-7; D: NA
DNA: TGTGCCAGTAGTATAGGGGGCAAAGGGATCGCAGGGAATGGCTACACCTTC; CDR3: CASSIGGKGIAGNGYTF; V: TRBV19; size: NA; J: TRBJ1-2; D: NA
DNA: TGCAGCGTTGATCCAGGGGCGACCTATGGCTACACCTTC; CDR3: CSVDPGATYGYTF; V: TRBV29-1; size: once; J: TRBJ1-2; D: NA
DNA: TGTGCCAGCAGCTTAGAGGCCAGGGCGAACACTGAAGCTTTCTTT; CDR3: CASSLEARANTEAFF; V: TRBV11-2; size: NA; J: TRBJ1-1; D: NA
DNA: TGTGCCAGCCCTCTGCCGGGACAGGGTGGTTGTAATTCACCCCTCCACTTT; CDR3: CASPLPGQGGCNSPLHF; V: TRBV27; size: NA; J: TRBJ1-6; D: TRBD1
DNA: TGCGCCAGCAGCCAAAGCGGGGCCACCTACGAGCAGTACTTC; CDR3: CASSQSGATYEQYF; V: TRBV5-1; size: NA; J: TRBJ2-7; D: TRBD2
DNA: TGCGCCAGCAGCTTGACGGGGGGAGGACAAGAGACCCAGTACTTC; CDR3: CASSLTGGGQETQYF; V: TRBV5-1; size: NA; J: TRBJ2-5; D: TRBD2
DNA: TGTGCCAGCAGCTTAGCGGGGGGAAACACCGGGGAGCTGTTTTTT; CDR3: CASSLAGGNTGELFF; V: TRBV7-2; size: NA; J: TRBJ2-2; D: NA
DNA: TGCGCCAGCAGCTTGGCCGGTGAGGGGGAGAGAGATACGCAGTATTTT; CDR3: CASSLAGEGERDTQYF; V: TRBV5-1; size: NA; J: TRBJ2-3; D: NA
DNA: TGTGCCAGCAGCGTCGCAAGGTCGGGAATTGGCGGCTACACCTTC; CDR3: CASSVARSGIGGYTF; V: TRBV3-1/TRBV3-2; size: NA; J: TRBJ1-2; D: NA
DNA: TGCAGCGTTCGAGCGGGGGGGACCACAGATACGCAGTATTTT; CDR3: CSVRAGGTTDTQYF; V: TRBV29-1; size: NA; J: TRBJ2-3; D: TRBD2
DNA: TGTGCCAGCAGCTTAGCCGGGACTGCTCCCTACGAGCAGTACTTC; CDR3: CASSLAGTAPYEQYF; V: TRBV7-9; size: once; J: TRBJ2-7; D: NA
DNA: TGTGCCAGCAGCCCCGGGACACAAACTTACGAGCAGTACTTC; CDR3: CASSPGTQTYEQYF; V: TRBV5-5; size: once; J: TRBJ2-7; D: NA
DNA: TGTGCCAGCAGTCCACAGGGGGCGGAGACCCAGTACTTC; CDR3: CASSPQGAETQYF; V: TRBV6-5; size: NA; J: TRBJ2-5; D: TRBD1
DNA: TGTGCCAGCAGCCAATCCGGCCCCGGGGGCTATGGCTACACCTTC; CDR3: CASSQSGPGGYGYTF; V: TRBV4-2; size: NA; J: TRBJ1-2; D: NA
DNA: TGTGCCACCAGCGGTCCGGACAGTCCCCCCTCCAATCAGCCCCAGCATTTT; CDR3: CATSGPDSPPSNQPQHF; V: TRBV15; size: NA; J: TRBJ1-5; D: NA
DNA: TGCGCCAGCAGCCAGCGGAGGACAGGGCTTTCCTACGAGCAGTACTTC; CDR3: CASSQRRTGLSYEQYF; V: TRBV4-1; size: NA; J: TRBJ2-7; D: TRBD1
DNA: TGTGCCAGTAGTATAGATGGATTTGCGGGTGGCTACACCTTC; CDR3: CASSIDGFAGGYTF; V: TRBV19; size: NA; J: TRBJ1-2; D: NA
DNA: TGTGCCATCAGTCAACGGGTGACGGAGCAGTTCTTC; CDR3: CAISQRVTEQFF; V: TRBV10-3; size: NA; J: TRBJ2-1; D: NA
DNA: TGCGCCAGCAGGCGGGACAGAAACTATGGCTACACCTTC; CDR3: CASRRDRNYGYTF; V: TRBV5-1; size: NA; J: TRBJ1-2; D: TRBD1
DNA: TGTGCCAGCTCACCTAGCCTGCCTGTCATGAACACTGAAGCTTTCTTT; CDR3: CASSPSLPVMNTEAFF; V: TRBV18; size: NA; J: TRBJ1-1; D: NA
DNA: TGTGCCAGCAGTGCCCGAGGGAGAGGCAATCAGCCCCAGCATTTT; CDR3: CASSARGRGNQPQHF; V: TRBV6-6; size: few; J: TRBJ1-5; D: NA
DNA: TGTGCCAGCAGCTTAGTACTAGGAGGCACTGAAGCTTTCTTT; CDR3: CASSLVLGGTEAFF; V: TRBV7-8; size: NA; J: TRBJ1-1; D: NA
DNA: TGCGCCAGCAGCCCGGGGAATAGCGGGCTAACCTACAATGAGCAGTTCTTC; CDR3: CASSPGNSGLTYNEQFF; V: TRBV5-1; size: NA; J: TRBJ2-1; D: TRBD2
DNA: TGTGCCAGCTCACCGGACAGGGTCCTGGGTGAAGCTTTCTTT; CDR3: CASSPDRVLGEAFF; V: TRBV18; size: NA; J: TRBJ1-1; D: TRBD1
DNA: TGTGCCAGCAGTTTACGGACAACCACTGAAGCTTTCTTT; CDR3: CASSLRTTTEAFF; V: TRBV27; size: NA; J: TRBJ1-1; D: NA
DNA: TGTGCCAGCAGCGTAGAGGGGGCAGGGGTGGGCTATGGCTACACCTTC; CDR3: CASSVEGAGVGYGYTF; V: TRBV9; size: NA; J: TRBJ1-2; D: TRBD1
DNA: TGTGCCAGAAGCTTGGTTACAGGGTATGGCACAGATACGCAGTATTTT; CDR3: CARSLVTGYGTDTQYF; V: TRBV5-3; size: NA; J: TRBJ2-3; D: NA